The T cell receptor (beta chain) described here comes from a study of cytomegalovirus exposure and HLA in healthy donors. In the PCR, 60 Vbeta and 13 Jbeta primers were used. Produced via immunoSEQ multiplex PCR; TCRdb's table is partial and in-frame only. The sample records 150,000 to 200,000 clones, more than 85% being singletons. This CDR3 has 14 amino acids. V shed 0 bases, J shed 5 bases, and the junction held 2 bases outside the gene matches. Germline CDR1 is SGDLS and CDR2 is YYNGEE. V usage is TRBV9 and J usage is TRBJ2-7; TRBD1 agrees at 10 bases. The sequence came from a woman aged 18-29 years in good health and CMV-seronegative. Sequencing was done on a sample of PBMCs. This chain's CDR3 is CASSVGQGAHEQYF. CDR3 nucleotide sequence: TGTGCCAGCAGCGTAGGACAGGGGGCTCACGAGCAGTACTTC.